A selection of T cell receptor beta chains follows, all from one sample in a study of lung T cells in sarcoidosis with Löfgren's syndrome. TCRdb re-analysed the reads in MiXCR, keeping a single row per CDR3 protein. The table lists roughly 2,700 distinct CDR3 sequences, roughly a quarter of them singletons. Sample: CD4+ T cells from bronchoalveolar lavage. The receptors come from a human donor with sarcoidosis (Löfgren's syndrome or another form), or a control subject (not recorded which). Each CDR3 is given with its conserved first and last residue. D genes are given only for firm matches. Size tells how often a clone was seen (once, few, many) or the class of an expanded clone, and some rows leave it out.

v_call	d_call	clone_size	j_call	cdr3_length	cdr3_aa	cdr3_nt
TRBV2	NA	NA	TRBJ1-1	12	CASSGITDEASF	TGTGCCAGCAGTGGAATTACAGATGAAGCTTCCTTT
TRBV2	NA	many	TRBJ2-7	11	CASSQEVGAYF	TGTGCCAGCTCTCAGGAGGTGGGCGCTTACTTC
TRBV5-1	NA	medium-sized	TRBJ2-1	13	CASSLGADNEQFF	TGCGCCAGCAGCTTAGGGGCAGACAATGAGCAGTTCTTC
TRBV19	NA	many	TRBJ2-6	13	CAGRYSGANVLTF	TGTGCCGGACGTTACTCTGGGGCCAACGTCCTGACTTTC
TRBV11-2	NA	many	TRBJ2-1	15	CASSLGLPSFNEQFF	TGTGCCAGCAGCCTGGGACTCCCCTCCTTCAATGAGCAGTTCTTC
TRBV19	TRBD2	NA	TRBJ2-3	14	CASAPSGGLLAQYF	TGTGCCAGTGCCCCTAGCGGGGGTCTCCTGGCGCAGTATTTT
TRBV7-2	NA	medium-sized	TRBJ1-1	14	CASRPGTVNTEAFF	TGTGCCAGCAGACCTGGGACGGTGAACACTGAAGCTTTCTTT
TRBV11-2	NA	many	TRBJ2-3	12	CVGGSPTDTQYF	TGTGTGGGGGGCAGCCCCACAGATACGCAGTATTTT
TRBV27	NA	large	TRBJ1-5	15	CASSPAGGGWQPQHF	TGTGCCAGCAGTCCCGCGGGCGGGGGCTGGCAGCCCCAGCATTTT
TRBV18	NA	many	TRBJ2-7	13	CASSGGIGYEQYF	TGTGCCAGCTCGGGGGGCATCGGCTACGAGCAGTACTTC
TRBV7-2	NA	NA	TRBJ1-5	13	CASSLPQDQPQHF	TGTGCCAGCAGCTTACCTCAGGATCAGCCCCAGCATTTC
TRBV27	NA	medium-sized	TRBJ1-2	14	CASSSADSNYGYTF	TGTGCCAGTAGTTCGGCGGACTCTAACTATGGCTACACCTTC
TRBV6-2/TRBV6-3	NA	medium-sized	TRBJ2-5	14	CASSYGVRQETQYF	TGTGCCAGCAGTTACGGGGTCCGTCAAGAGACCCAGTACTTC
TRBV6-1	NA	NA	TRBJ1-1	16	CASSRGRGDMNTEAFF	TGTGCCAGCAGTAGGGGCAGAGGCGACATGAACACTGAAGCCTTCTTT
TRBV15	TRBD2	many	TRBJ2-3	17	CATSRKRAGTTTDTQYF	TGTGCCACCAGCAGAAAGAGGGCCGGGACTACCACAGATACGCAGTATTTT
TRBV7-3	NA	medium-sized	TRBJ1-1	15	CASSLTGGWNTEAFF	TGTGCCAGCAGCTTAACGGGGGGGTGGAACACTGAAGCTTTCTTT
TRBV7-3	TRBD1	medium-sized	TRBJ2-3	13	CASGTGGPDTQYF	TGTGCCAGCGGGACAGGGGGTCCAGATACGCAGTATTTT
TRBV3-1	TRBD1	medium-sized	TRBJ1-1	15	CASSPIGTANTEAFF	TGTGCCAGCAGCCCCATCGGGACAGCGAACACTGAAGCTTTCTTT
TRBV11-1	NA	many	TRBJ1-1	14	CAGSRDGSNTEAFF	TGTGCCGGCAGCCGGGACGGTTCGAACACTGAAGCTTTCTTT
TRBV6-1	NA	NA	TRBJ2-7	12	CASSPMVGEQYF	TGTGCCAGCAGTCCCATGGTGGGCGAGCAGTACTTC
TRBV4-2	TRBD1	medium-sized	TRBJ2-2	14	CASMRTGNTGELFF	TGTGCCAGCATGAGGACAGGGAACACCGGGGAGCTGTTTTTT
TRBV19	NA	NA	TRBJ1-4	15	CDSSSMTGGGEKLFF	TGTGACAGTAGTAGCATGACGGGGGGCGGCGAAAAACTGTTTTTT
TRBV2	NA	large	TRBJ1-6	12	CASIYADSPLHF	TGTGCCAGCATATACGCAGATTCACCCCTCCACTTT
TRBV6-1	TRBD1	medium-sized	TRBJ1-2	14	CATRPGQGTKGYTF	TGTGCCACCCGACCGGGACAGGGGACGAAAGGCTACACCTTC
TRBV30	NA	NA	TRBJ2-1	15	CAWSRGQNSYNEQFF	TGTGCCTGGAGTCGTGGACAGAACTCCTACAATGAGCAGTTCTTC
TRBV6-8	NA	NA	TRBJ2-1	13	CASARGGGDGRFF	TGTGCCAGCGCTAGAGGGGGAGGGGATGGGCGGTTCTTC
TRBV30	TRBD2	NA	TRBJ2-5	15	CAWNKGLAGAETQYF	TGTGCCTGGAATAAAGGACTAGCGGGGGCAGAGACCCAGTACTTC
TRBV20-1	NA	medium-sized	TRBJ1-2	13	CSASSGTSNGYTF	TGCAGTGCTAGCTCCGGGACTTCGAATGGCTACACCTTC
TRBV20-1	NA	large	TRBJ2-4	11	CSAVPRNIQYF	TGCAGTGCGGTACCTAGGAACATTCAGTACTTC
TRBV3-1	TRBD1	medium-sized	TRBJ1-1	13	CASSRGTGSEAFF	TGTGCCAGCAGTCGTGGGACAGGGTCCGAAGCTTTCTTT
TRBV7-3	TRBD1	many	TRBJ1-2	13	CASSVGQGYGYTF	TGTGCCAGCAGTGTGGGACAGGGATATGGCTACACCTTC
TRBV20-1	NA	medium-sized	TRBJ1-5	15	CSAREPGLINQPQHF	TGCAGTGCTAGGGAACCGGGACTGATCAATCAGCCCCAGCATTTT
TRBV20-1	NA	NA	TRBJ1-5	18	CSAHRAGQPVNSNQPQHF	TGCAGTGCTCATAGGGCAGGCCAACCAGTCAATAGCAATCAGCCCCAGCATTTT
TRBV20-1	NA	large	TRBJ2-7	12	CSARPRGYEQYF	TGCAGTGCTAGACCCAGGGGCTACGAGCAGTACTTC
TRBV6-6	NA	medium-sized	TRBJ1-1	11	CASSYEGEAFF	TGTGCCAGCAGTTACGAGGGTGAGGCTTTCTTT
TRBV5-1	NA	many	TRBJ1-1	13	CASSLGLETEAFF	TGCGCCAGCAGCTTGGGGTTGGAGACTGAAGCTTTCTTT
TRBV20-1	NA	medium-sized	TRBJ1-5	14	CSARVGGAGQPQHF	TGCAGTGCTAGAGTAGGCGGGGCCGGTCAGCCCCAGCATTTT
TRBV6-1	TRBD1	NA	TRBJ1-2	18	CASSEKDRGMSSHYGYTF	TGTGCCAGCAGTGAAAAGGACAGGGGGATGAGTAGCCACTATGGCTACACCTTC
TRBV11-2	NA	NA	TRBJ1-5	18	CASSLGVTGGYSDQPQHF	TGTGCCAGCAGCTTAGGCGTGACAGGAGGGTATAGCGATCAGCCCCAGCATTTT
TRBV7-2	NA	many	TRBJ1-1	14	CASSFYGANTEAFF	TGTGCCAGCAGCTTCTACGGTGCGAACACTGAAGCTTTCTTT
TRBV2	NA	medium-sized	TRBJ2-5	13	CASSGEGRETQYF	TGTGCCAGCAGTGGAGAAGGGCGAGAGACCCAGTACTTC
TRBV6-6	NA	medium-sized	TRBJ1-6	14	CASSYEGRNSPLHF	TGTGCCAGCAGTTACGAAGGTCGTAATTCACCCCTCCACTTT
TRBV20-1	TRBD1	many	TRBJ2-1	14	CSARGAGGYNERFF	TGCAGTGCTAGGGGTGCAGGGGGCTACAATGAGCGGTTCTTC
TRBV20-1	NA	NA	TRBJ2-1	11	CSASSRNEQFF	TGCAGTGCCAGTTCCCGCAATGAGCAGTTCTTC
TRBV29-1	NA	NA	TRBJ1-1	14	CSVTKRAGGTEAFF	TGCAGCGTTACAAAGAGGGCCGGGGGCACTGAAGCTTTCTTT
TRBV19	TRBD1	medium-sized	TRBJ2-1	15	CASSMGQWPYNEQFF	TGTGCCAGTAGTATGGGACAGTGGCCCTACAATGAGCAGTTCTTC
TRBV5-6	TRBD2	NA	TRBJ2-1	16	CASSQPSSGGSGGQFF	TGTGCCAGCAGCCAACCCTCTAGCGGGGGCAGCGGCGGGCAGTTCTTC
TRBV2	TRBD1	many	TRBJ1-1	16	CASRPGQATMNTEAFF	TGTGCCAGCAGGCCGGGACAGGCCACCATGAACACTGAAGCTTTCTTT